This T cell receptor (beta chain) was observed in a study of CXCR3-negative and CXCR3-positive naive CD8 T cells. Findings of the study overall: Each naive subset displayed comparably high diversity, whereas memory CD8+ cells displayed much lower diversity. Cryopreserved cells partially lost CXCR3 expression, and fresh PBMCs were used in most assays. Naive CXCR3-positive cells had TRB CDR3s more hydrophobic than those of CXCR3-negative naive cells. For naive cells, CXCR3-negative and CXCR3-positive subsets had similar TRBV-TRBJ usage; for memory cells, usage differed.

CD45RO-CCR7+CD27+CD95- cells counted as naive CD8+ T cells. Considering frequency, this clonotype is medium-sized. Its antigen is unknown. From germline, CDR1 is MDHEN and CDR2 SYDVKM. This CDR3 region has 19 residues. With UMI labels, 5' RACE was used to prepare the TRB cDNA libraries. TCRdb re-called the 5' RACE reads; every CDR3 protein appears as one record, without DNA. Seen in this sample are about 6,000 distinct CDR3 sequences; the ten most common clones hold about 1.7%. The receptor's source is a human donor in good health. Some clones in this sample may be carry-over from other donors' samples. The chain couples TRBV28 to TRBJ1-5; TCRdb names TRBD1, which stays unverified in the absence of DNA. The sequencing sample was made of naive CXCR3+ CD8+ T cells from blood. The subset was: CD45RO-CCR7+CD27+CD95- naive CD8+ T cells expressing CXCR3 (TNR3+). CDR3 protein: CASSSTGAPTGLSNQPQHF.